This T cell receptor beta chain was found in a study of identical twins. Whole-study findings and limits: The more abundant beta clonotypes in cord blood had fewer insertions, and memory repertoires did not show this.

Of note for this clonotype: Its antigen is unidentified.

TCRdb called the 5' RACE reads again in MiXCR, with one record for every CDR3 protein. The data hold some 570,000 distinct CDR3 sequences, with about a fifth observed a single time. The germline CDR1 and CDR2 sequences are KGHSH and LQKENI. V lost 2 bases and J lost 5; bases outside the gene matches: 6. This CDR3 is 15 amino acids long. The sample also formed part of further work on yellow fever vaccine responses in identical twins.

This TCR derives from a woman between 18 and 30 years old in good health. The material sequenced was CD4+ T cells sorted from blood. V and J are TRBV18 and TRBJ2-7, with 10 positions matching TRBD2. CDR3 sequence: CASSPSSGSFHEQYF. The CDR3 coding sequence is TGTGCCAGCTCACCATCTAGCGGGAGTTTCCACGAGCAGTACTTC. Complete variable domain (other parts from reference TRBV18 and TRBJ2-7): NAGVMQNPRHLVRRRGQEARLRCSPMKGHSHVYWYRQLPEEGLKFMVYLQKENIIDESGMPKERFSAEFPKEGPSILRIQQVVRGDSAAYFCASSPSSGSFHEQYFGPGTRLTVT.